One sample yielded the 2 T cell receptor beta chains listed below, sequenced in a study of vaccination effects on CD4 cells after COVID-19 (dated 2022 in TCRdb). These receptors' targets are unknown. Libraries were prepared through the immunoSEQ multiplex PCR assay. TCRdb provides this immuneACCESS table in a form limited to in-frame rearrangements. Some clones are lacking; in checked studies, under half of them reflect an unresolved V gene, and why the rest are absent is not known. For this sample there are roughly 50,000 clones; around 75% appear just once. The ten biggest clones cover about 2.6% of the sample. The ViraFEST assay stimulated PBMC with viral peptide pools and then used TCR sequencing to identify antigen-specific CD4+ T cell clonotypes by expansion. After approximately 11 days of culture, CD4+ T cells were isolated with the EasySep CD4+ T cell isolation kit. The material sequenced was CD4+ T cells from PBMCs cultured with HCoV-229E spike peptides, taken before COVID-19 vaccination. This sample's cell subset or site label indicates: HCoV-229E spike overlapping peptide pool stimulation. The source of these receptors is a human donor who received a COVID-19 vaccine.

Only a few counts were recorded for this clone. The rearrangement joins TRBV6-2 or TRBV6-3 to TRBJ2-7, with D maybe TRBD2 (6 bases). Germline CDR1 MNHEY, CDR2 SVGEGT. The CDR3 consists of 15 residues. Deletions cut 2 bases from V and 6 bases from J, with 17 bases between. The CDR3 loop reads CASSYDTRGYGEQYV. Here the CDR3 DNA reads TGTGCCAGCAGTTACGACACGCGGGGATACGGCGAGCAGTACGTC.

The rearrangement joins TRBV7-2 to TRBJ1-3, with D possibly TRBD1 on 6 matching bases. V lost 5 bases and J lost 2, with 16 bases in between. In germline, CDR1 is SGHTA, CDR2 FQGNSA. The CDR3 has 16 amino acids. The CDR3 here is CASSLDGGGPGNTIYF. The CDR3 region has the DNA TGTGCCAGCAGCCTAGACGGGGGGGGGCCTGGAAACACCATATATTTT.